This is a list of T cell receptor beta chains from one sample in a study of cytomegalovirus exposure and HLA in healthy donors. The table came from immunoSEQ multiplex PCR; TCRdb's copy has only in-frame clones and leaves some out. The sample shows 130,000 to 150,000 clones, approximately 80% of them seen only once. Sequenced: PBMCs. Receptor source: a female donor in good health and CMV-seronegative. Both conserved end residues are part of each CDR3. A D gene is named only where the DNA matches it firmly.

>TRBV19|-|TRBJ1-2|12
CASSPTKRGYTF
>TRBV5-1|TRBD2|TRBJ2-1|17
CASSPGLAGGPYNEQFF
>TRBV7-2|TRBD2|TRBJ2-5|16
CASSLRGTSLLETQYF
>TRBV5-1|TRBD1|TRBJ2-3|16
CASSFWSGGLADTQYF
>TRBV5-5|-|TRBJ1-4|13
CASSLYGVEKLFF
>TRBV7-8|-|TRBJ1-6|15
CASSSKRQFGSPLHF
>TRBV30|TRBD1|TRBJ1-6|15
CAWSTRQGIYSPLHF
>TRBV19|-|TRBJ2-5|13
CASSASIQETQYF
>TRBV11-2|TRBD1|TRBJ1-2|15
CASSLGGQGRHGYTF
>TRBV6-5|-|TRBJ2-1|11
CASSSGFEQFF
>TRBV9|TRBD2|TRBJ2-3|16
CASSTPSGYSTDTQYF
>TRBV5-1|-|TRBJ1-1|17
CASSSAVRVNLWAEAFF
>TRBV5-4|-|TRBJ1-1|13
CASSYTRDTEAFF
>TRBV6-1|TRBD1|TRBJ2-1|19
CASSGNYRGRSTTGNEQFF
>TRBV10-2|-|TRBJ2-7|16
CASSHNSRPSHYEQYF
>TRBV5-5|TRBD2|TRBJ2-5|14
CASSLVGGGETQYF
>TRBV7-9|TRBD1|TRBJ1-3|14
CASRTGVSGNTIYF
>TRBV4-1|-|TRBJ1-2|16
CASSQDVRTQFYGYTF
>TRBV27|TRBD1|TRBJ2-1|16
CASSLSQGASYNEQFF
>TRBV5-4|TRBD1|TRBJ1-1|14
CASKITGANTEAFF
>TRBV28|TRBD2|TRBJ2-1|14
CASSSGTTHNEQFF
>TRBV2|TRBD1|TRBJ1-4|13
CASSAGTGEKLFF
>TRBV21-1|-|TRBJ1-5|16
CASSKGLLHSNQPQHF
>TRBV7-9|TRBD1|TRBJ2-7|15
CASSSPPTGKYEQYF
>TRBV7-6|-|TRBJ1-1|13
CASSFGRNTEAFF
>TRBV30|-|TRBJ2-1|14
CAWKDYFSYNEQFF
>TRBV5-6|TRBD2|TRBJ2-7|16
CASSRQHAWEGYEQYF
>TRBV28|TRBD1|TRBJ1-1|19
CASSPGDRGPSRSWTEAFF
>TRBV9|-|TRBJ1-6|13
CASSVRESAPLHF
>TRBV9|TRBD1|TRBJ2-5|13
CASSVGQGKTQYF
>TRBV28|TRBD1|TRBJ1-1|13
CASSRQGRTEAFF
>TRBV15|-|TRBJ1-5|12
CATSVKGKPQHF
>TRBV6-4|-|TRBJ2-1|14
CASSDGEQGNEQFF
>TRBV7-8|TRBD2|TRBJ2-1|16
CASSLGTSGGYNEQFF
>TRBV19|-|TRBJ1-2|14
CASSRQRTPYGYTF
>TRBV9|TRBD2|TRBJ2-1|15
CASSPSAGGYNEQFF
>TRBV4-2|-|TRBJ1-4|13
CASNRGGNEKLFF
>TRBV5-1|-|TRBJ1-5|15
CASSLEGYSNQPQHF
>TRBV19|TRBD2|TRBJ2-1|16
CASKLVAGGTADEQFF
>TRBV5-4|-|TRBJ2-7|14
CASSPTPGSYEQYF
>TRBV4-2|TRBD2|TRBJ2-7|16
CASSQESRGGPYEQYF
>TRBV27|TRBD1|TRBJ1-5|13
CASSTTGRQPQHF
>TRBV7-8|TRBD1|TRBJ1-1|15
CASSLEGQGNTEAFF
>TRBV11-1|-|TRBJ2-3|14
CASSRTRKSHTQYF
>TRBV7-8|TRBD2|TRBJ2-3|17
CASSPQLAGGSRDTQYF
>TRBV27|TRBD2|TRBJ2-5|16
CASSLSKLALAETQYF
>TRBV9|-|TRBJ2-1|16
CASSVAAGRGANEQFF
>TRBV7-2|-|TRBJ2-3|13
CASSSLILGTQYF
>TRBV5-1|TRBD2|TRBJ2-1|12
CASSRGGNEQFF
>TRBV19|TRBD1|TRBJ1-5|15
CASSIGQGASQPQHF
>TRBV29-1|TRBD1|TRBJ1-1|13
CSVRRDRNTEAFF
>TRBV7-8|-|TRBJ1-2|13
CASSRDRPVGYTF
>TRBV29-1|-|TRBJ1-2|12
CSVEGEGHGYTF
>TRBV9|TRBD2|TRBJ2-2|17
CASSVVAGLAGVGELFF
>TRBV7-9|-|TRBJ2-6|17
CSSSPGGWSAGANVLTF
>TRBV11-2|-|TRBJ1-1|12
CASSLSRSVAFF
>TRBV14|TRBD2|TRBJ2-5|16
CASSQGLAGLQETQYF